Listed below are T cell receptor beta chains from one sample, sequenced in a study of CD8+CD57+ T cells in acquired aplastic anemia. TCRdb ran MiXCR on the reads and lists one entry per CDR3 protein. The top ten hold roughly three fifths of the sample, which has around 200,000 distinct CDR3 sequences, 65% seen once. The source material was sorted CD4+, CD8+, or CD8+CD57+ T cells (not recorded which) from PBMCs. These receptors came from a human donor with aplastic anemia. CDR3s include the opening cysteine and the closing phenylalanine or tryptophan. The D gene is left open where the match is weak. Size is stated for part of the rows, as once, few or many counts, or as a class when the clone is expanded.

j_gene	d_gene	v_gene	abundance	CDR3nt	CDR3aa
TRBJ2-7	TRBD1	TRBV6-5	many	TGTGCCAGCAGTCAAGGGGGCTTGTATGAGCAGTACTTC	CASSQGGLYEQYF
TRBJ2-3	TRBD2	TRBV7-9	-	TGTGCCAGCAGCCTCTCTAGCGGGGTGTCCGATACGCAGTATTTT	CASSLSSGVSDTQYF
TRBJ2-6	-	TRBV25-1	-	TGTGCCAGCAGTGACCGAGGGTCCAGCTTCGCTGGGGCCAACGTCCTGACTTTC	CASSDRGSSFAGANVLTF
TRBJ1-4	-	TRBV7-3	-	TGTGCCAGCAGCTTGGGGTTGGGCCAAAAACTGTTTTTT	CASSLGLGQKLFF
TRBJ2-5	-	TRBV6-5	few	TGTGCCAGCATGGGAGAGACCCAGTACTTC	CASMGETQYF
TRBJ2-3	-	TRBV25-1	-	TGTGCCAGCAGTCGAGCTACAGGGAAAGGGACAGATACGCAGTATTTT	CASSRATGKGTDTQYF
TRBJ2-5	-	TRBV7-9	many	TGTGCCAGCAGCTCCAGACAGGCGCCCCAAGAGACCCAGTACTTC	CASSSRQAPQETQYF
TRBJ2-7	TRBD2	TRBV11-2	-	TGTGCCAGCAGCTCCCCGACTAGCGGGAGGCTCGAGCAGTACTTC	CASSSPTSGRLEQYF
TRBJ2-5	-	TRBV10-3	-	TGTGCCAGCAGTTACGCCCTCGGGGGAAGAACCGGGGCCCAGTACTTC	CASSYALGGRTGAQYF
TRBJ1-6	-	TRBV24-1	-	TGTGCCACCAGTGACCGCGGATTGAATTCACCCCTCCACTTT	CATSDRGLNSPLHF
TRBJ1-5	-	TRBV11-2	many	TGTGCCAGCAGCGCTACAGGGTTCGGCAATCAGCCCCAGCATTTT	CASSATGFGNQPQHF
TRBJ1-2	-	TRBV2	-	TGTGCCAGCAGTCAAACGGACGAAACGACTAACTATGGCTACACCTTC	CASSQTDETTNYGYTF
TRBJ2-3	-	TRBV10-3	many	TGTGCCATCAGTGAGTACCTGGCCTCCCGCACAGATACGCAGTATTTT	CAISEYLASRTDTQYF
TRBJ2-1	-	TRBV10-3	once	TGTGCCATCAGTGAGACGACCGACAATGAGCAGTTCTTC	CAISETTDNEQFF
TRBJ1-2	-	TRBV6-6	few	TGTGCCAGCATTAGCGGCAGGGCTATGGATGGCTACACCTTC	CASISGRAMDGYTF
TRBJ2-5	-	TRBV2	-	TGTGCCAGCAGGGAAGTGGCTTCTCGGACCCAGTACTTC	CASREVASRTQYF
TRBJ2-1	-	TRBV25-1	-	TGTGCCAGCACCACTACCCGAAGCTCCTACAATGAGCAGTTCTTC	CASTTTRSSYNEQFF
TRBJ2-7	-	TRBV5-6	few	TGTGCCAGCAGCTTAGCCCAAGGAAACAGGAACGAGCAGTACTTC	CASSLAQGNRNEQYF
TRBJ2-5	TRBD2	TRBV10-3	many	TGTGCCATCAGTGAGGGGACTAGCGGGGGTCCCCAAGAGACCCAGTACTTC	CAISEGTSGGPQETQYF
TRBJ1-1	-	TRBV5-1	-	TGCGCCAGCAGCTTCGACAGGCCGATGAACACTGAAGCTTTCTTT	CASSFDRPMNTEAFF
TRBJ2-7	-	TRBV14	many	TGTGCCAGCAGCCAAGAAAAAGGGAACGAGCAGTACTTC	CASSQEKGNEQYF
TRBJ2-3	TRBD1	TRBV20-1	-	TGCAGTGCTAGGGGGACAGCTGGCACAGATACGCAGTATTTT	CSARGTAGTDTQYF
TRBJ2-1	-	TRBV7-9	-	TGTGCCAGCAGCTTAGGGTTCATGGTTCGGGAGCAGTTCTTC	CASSLGFMVREQFF
TRBJ2-7	-	TRBV7-2	once	TGTGCCAGCAGCCCCCTCCTTGGGTCCTACGAGCAGTACTTC	CASSPLLGSYEQYF
TRBJ1-6	-	TRBV4-3	-	TGCGCCAGCAGCCAAGAGGGTTCACCCCTCCACTTT	CASSQEGSPLHF
TRBJ2-5	-	TRBV5-4	-	TGTGCCAGCAGCAAACAGCGGGACCAAGAGACCCAGTACTTC	CASSKQRDQETQYF
TRBJ1-2	TRBD1	TRBV19	-	TGTGCCACTTCGGACAGGCTAACAAATGGCTACACCTTC	CATSDRLTNGYTF
TRBJ2-1	TRBD2	TRBV2	-	TGTGCCAGCAGCGTCGCCATGAGCGGGGATGAGCAGTTCTTC	CASSVAMSGDEQFF
TRBJ1-2	TRBD1	TRBV15	few	TGTGCCACCAGCAGACCATTTCCGGGACAGGGGGCCGATGGCTACACCTTC	CATSRPFPGQGADGYTF
TRBJ2-7	-	TRBV4-3	-	TGCGCCAGCAGCCAAGGAGACAGAAGGTACGAGCAGTACTTC	CASSQGDRRYEQYF
TRBJ2-1	TRBD2	TRBV5-1	once	TGCGCCAGCAGCTCGCCGGACCTAGCGGCCCAGTTCTTC	CASSSPDLAAQFF
TRBJ2-6	-	TRBV20-1	-	TGCAGTGCTAGAGGGGGTGGCTCTGGGGCCAACGTCCTGACTTTC	CSARGGGSGANVLTF
TRBJ2-7	-	TRBV5-1	-	TGCGCCAGCAGCCACAATGACAGGAACTCCTACGAGCAGTACTTC	CASSHNDRNSYEQYF
TRBJ1-1	-	TRBV7-9	few	TGTGCCAGCAGCCCCACGCAGGGTGAAGCTTTCTTT	CASSPTQGEAFF
TRBJ2-1	-	TRBV2	-	TGTGCCAGCGTCGGCAGGGTCAATGAGCAGTTCTTC	CASVGRVNEQFF
TRBJ2-3	-	TRBV10-1	few	TGCGCCAGCAGGGGAGGAAACACAGATACGCAGTATTTT	CASRGGNTDTQYF
TRBJ2-7	-	TRBV15	-	TGTGCCACCAGCCCGCGGGGCCCATACGAGCAGTACTTC	CATSPRGPYEQYF
TRBJ1-1	TRBD1	TRBV19	-	TGTGCCAGTAGTATAACACGGGACAGCACTGAAGCTTTCTTT	CASSITRDSTEAFF
TRBJ1-5	-	TRBV5-1	-	TGCGCCAGCAGCTTGGGGTCAGGGAGCAATCAGCCCCAGCATTTT	CASSLGSGSNQPQHF
TRBJ1-1	-	TRBV7-8	-	TGTGCCAGCAGCCCGTCCCGGGACACTATTCGGGCTTTCTTT	CASSPSRDTIRAFF
TRBJ1-4	TRBD1	TRBV24-1	-	TGTGCCACCAGTGAATCCCCGGGACAGGGGGGTGAAAAACTGTTTTTT	CATSESPGQGGEKLFF
TRBJ2-7	TRBD2	TRBV19	-	TGTGCCAGTAGCGAGCGGGAGAGGAACGAGCAGTACTTC	CASSERERNEQYF
TRBJ2-7	-	TRBV7-9	-	TGTGCCAGCAGCGCGGCAGGGCTGATCCACGAGCAGTACTTC	CASSAAGLIHEQYF
TRBJ2-7	TRBD2	TRBV20-1	-	TGCAGTGCCAGTCCTAGCGGGAGGGCCTACGAGCAGTACTTC	CSASPSGRAYEQYF
TRBJ2-5	-	TRBV5-1	-	TGCGCCAGCAGCTTGGGGGGACCCAACCAAGAGACCCAGTACTTC	CASSLGGPNQETQYF
TRBJ2-2	-	TRBV20-1	-	TGCAGTGCTAGGGGTAGCGGAGCTTACACCGGGGAGCTGTTTTTT	CSARGSGAYTGELFF
TRBJ2-3	-	TRBV11-1	-	TGTGCCAGCAGCTTAGACCGAACAGTGGCAGATACGCAGTATTTT	CASSLDRTVADTQYF
TRBJ1-4	-	TRBV12-3/TRBV12-4	-	TGTGCCAGCAGTTTGAGGAGTCCAACTAATGAAAAACTGTTTTTT	CASSLRSPTNEKLFF
TRBJ1-1	TRBD1	TRBV2	-	TGTGCCAGCAGCTGGACAGGGGGCCAAGCTTTCTTT	CASSWTGGQAFF
TRBJ2-1	-	TRBV20-1	-	TGCAGTGCTAGGGGGGCTCCACTGTACAATGAGCAGTTCTTC	CSARGAPLYNEQFF
TRBJ2-7	-	TRBV4-1	-	TGCGCCAGCAGCCAAGGGCCACTCATCGACCACGAGCAGTACTTC	CASSQGPLIDHEQYF
TRBJ2-7	TRBD2	TRBV7-9	once	TGTGCCAGCAGCTCAGCTAGCGGGAAGGTTGTGCAGTACTTC	CASSSASGKVVQYF
TRBJ2-5	TRBD1	TRBV29-1	few	TGCAGCGACAGACAGGGGTCAGAGACCCAGTACTTC	CSDRQGSETQYF
TRBJ2-7	-	TRBV14	many	TGTGCCAGCAGCCAAGCTGGCCCAAGGGCCGAGCAGTACTTC	CASSQAGPRAEQYF
TRBJ2-3	-	TRBV9	-	TGTGCCAGCAGCGTAGCTCAAGGGGACTCCACAGATACGCAGTATTTT	CASSVAQGDSTDTQYF
TRBJ2-1	TRBD2	TRBV12-3/TRBV12-4	few	TGTGCCAGCAGCACTACGGGACTAGCCACAATCAATGAGCAGTTCTTC	CASSTTGLATINEQFF
TRBJ2-7	-	TRBV13	-	TGTGCCAGCAGAATAAGGGGGGCCGGCGAGCAGTACTTC	CASRIRGAGEQYF
TRBJ2-1	-	TRBV7-7	-	TGTGCTATCGGGAGAGGGGGGAATGAGCAGTTCTTC	CAIGRGGNEQFF